Ten or more counts support the clone carrying this T cell receptor beta chain. This record comes from a study of CD8+CD57+ T cells in acquired aplastic anemia. Study background: Isolated CD4+ and CD8+ cells, once sorted, yielded DNA averaging approximately 3 ug.

Germline assignment: CDR1 SEHNR and CDR2 FQNEAQ (reference sequence). J gave up 2 bases and V 5 bases, and 8 bases lay outside the gene matches. This CDR3 is 17 amino acids long. Genomic DNA served as template for TCR beta VDJ and CDR3 profiling. TCRdb re-derived calls from the reads in MiXCR, one entry per CDR3 protein. Of 350,000 to 450,000 distinct CDR3 sequences in the sample, 65% to 80% were seen once. Sample: sorted CD4+, CD8+, or CD8+CD57+ T cells (not recorded which) from PBMCs. The gene calls are TRBV7-9 and TRBJ2-3; 12 bases line up with TRBD2. The origin of this receptor is a human donor in good health, serving as a control. The CDR3 reads CASSPGLAGYITDTQYF. The CDR3 bases are TGTGCCAGCAGCCCCGGACTAGCGGGGTATATCACAGATACGCAGTATTTT. Full variable domain (outside the CDR3, taken from reference TRBV7-9 and TRBJ2-3): DTGVSQNPRHKITKRGQNVTFRCDPISEHNRLYWYRQTLGQGPEFLTYFQNEAQLEKSRLLSDRFSAERPKGSFSTLEIQRTEQGDSAMYLCASSPGLAGYITDTQYFGPGTRLTVL.